This TCR beta chain was documented in a study of blood T cell repertoires in COVID-19. Study overall: Acute and convalescent COVID-19 samples came from the United States, Italy and Spain. Nucleic acid was either cDNA or gDNA, and it came from T cells, B-cell-depleted T cells, or PBMCs.

The ends were cut back, 3 bases at V and 8 bases at J, with 14 bases in the middle. CDR1 and CDR2 (germline): ENHRY, SYGVKD. CDR3 length: 14 amino acids. By share, this clone ranks as medium-sized (0.01 to 0.1%). As handled by the study authors: Cell counts per sample came from amplifying reference gene primers. Profiled with immunoSEQ multiplex PCR; TCRdb holds only in-frame clones, not every one. V and J calls plus clone size are reproduced from that table; the DNA served to infer D and trimming. This table holds about 110,000 clones, approximately 90% found once. The clonotype comes from a human donor in a cohort sampled during active COVID-19. The chain is built from TRBV10-3 and TRBJ1-5, with TRBD1 as a possible D gene (6 bases). The specimen sequenced was peripheral blood. Written as DNA, the CDR3 is TGTGCCATCAGTGAAGACAGGAGTAGGAAGCCCCAGCATTTT. It is translated as CAISEDRSRKPQHF.